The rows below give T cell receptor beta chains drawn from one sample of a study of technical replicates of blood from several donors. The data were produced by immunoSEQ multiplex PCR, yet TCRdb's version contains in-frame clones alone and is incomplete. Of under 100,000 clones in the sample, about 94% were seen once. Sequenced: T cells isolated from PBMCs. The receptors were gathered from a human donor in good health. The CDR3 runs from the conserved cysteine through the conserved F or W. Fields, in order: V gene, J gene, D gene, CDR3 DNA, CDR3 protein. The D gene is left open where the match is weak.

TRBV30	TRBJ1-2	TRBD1	TGTGCCTGGGATAAGGGACAGCGAATAGGCGGCTACACCTTC	CAWDKGQRIGGYTF
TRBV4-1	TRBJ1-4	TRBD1	TGCGCCAGCAGCCAAGAAAGAAGGACAGGGTTTGAAAAACTGTTTTTT	CASSQERRTGFEKLFF
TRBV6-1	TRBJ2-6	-	TGTGCCAGCAGTGAGGACAGATACCGCTCTGGGGCCAACGTCCTGACTTTC	CASSEDRYRSGANVLTF
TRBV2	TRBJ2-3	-	TGTGCCAGCAATCAGGGGCGTGAGACAGATACGCAGTATTTT	CASNQGRETDTQYF
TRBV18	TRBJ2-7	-	TGTGCCAGCTCACCACCGTTGGCCCCCTACGAGCAGTACTTC	CASSPPLAPYEQYF
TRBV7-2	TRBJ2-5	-	TGTGCCAGCAGCCCGCGGCCCGAGGGGACCCAGTACTTC	CASSPRPEGTQYF
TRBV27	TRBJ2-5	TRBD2	TGTGCCAGCAGTGGGGCATCGACGGGGGGGCCTCAAGAGACCCAGTACTTC	CASSGASTGGPQETQYF
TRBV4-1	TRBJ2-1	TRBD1	TGCGCCAGCAGCCAAGAAGGGACAGTACGGAATGAGCAGTTCTTC	CASSQEGTVRNEQFF
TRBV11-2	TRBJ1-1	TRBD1	TGTGCCAGCAGCACGAACGGGGTAGACAGGGGGCGGGTGGTCACTGAAGCTTTCTTT	CASSTNGVDRGRVVTEAFF
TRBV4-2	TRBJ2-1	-	TGTGCCAGCAGCCAAGATGCAGCGACTTCCTACAATGAGCAGTTCTTC	CASSQDAATSYNEQFF
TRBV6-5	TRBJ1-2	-	TGTGCCAGCAGTTACGGGCGGCAGGGGAAAGATGGCTACACCTTC	CASSYGRQGKDGYTF